The present entry profiles one T cell receptor (beta chain) with its context. This specimen comes from a study of control samples from healthy donors and cancer patients. Germline CDR1 is KGHSH and CDR2 is LQKENI. The CDR3 has 15 residues. V was cut by 1 base and J by 4 bases, with 8 bases left in between. Data came from immunoSEQ multiplex PCR; TCRdb stores just in-frame clones and leaves some out. The table has under 450,000 clones, about 93% seen once. The chain links TRBV18 to TRBJ2-6, with a tentative D call TRBD1 (6 bases). This clonotype originated in a man aged 35 to 55 with head and neck cancer. Sequenced material: PBMCs. The CDR3 spells CASSPRTDGANVLTF. In DNA form, the CDR3 reads TGTGCCAGCTCACCACGGACAGACGGGGCCAACGTCCTGACTTTC.